This paragraph reports one T cell receptor beta chain. The antigen is unknown. This entry comes from a study of identical twins. Study-level results: The more abundant beta clonotypes in cord blood had fewer insertions, and memory repertoires did not show this. Potential partial confounding of zero-insertion analyses by invariant MAIT and iNKT cells was noted. Among monozygotic twins, out-of-frame TCR alpha sharing exceeded what models predicted. Donors were not followed over many years; analysis was cross-sectional.

The CDR3 extends over 16 amino acids. V lost 2 bases to trimming and J lost 0 bases, with 11 bases between them. From germline, CDR1 is MNHNS and CDR2 SASEGT. Via MiXCR, TCRdb re-called the 5' RACE reads, giving one row per CDR3 protein. The table shows about 450,000 distinct CDR3 sequences, with about 18% occurring only once. The sample consisted of naive T cells sorted from blood. The TCR was taken from a man aged 45-65 years in good health. J is TRBJ2-1 and V is TRBV6-1; D ambiguous. Written as DNA, the CDR3 is TGTGCCAGCAGTGAACTGGCGGTAAGCTCCTACAATGAGCAGTTCTTC. This encodes CASSELAVSSYNEQFF.